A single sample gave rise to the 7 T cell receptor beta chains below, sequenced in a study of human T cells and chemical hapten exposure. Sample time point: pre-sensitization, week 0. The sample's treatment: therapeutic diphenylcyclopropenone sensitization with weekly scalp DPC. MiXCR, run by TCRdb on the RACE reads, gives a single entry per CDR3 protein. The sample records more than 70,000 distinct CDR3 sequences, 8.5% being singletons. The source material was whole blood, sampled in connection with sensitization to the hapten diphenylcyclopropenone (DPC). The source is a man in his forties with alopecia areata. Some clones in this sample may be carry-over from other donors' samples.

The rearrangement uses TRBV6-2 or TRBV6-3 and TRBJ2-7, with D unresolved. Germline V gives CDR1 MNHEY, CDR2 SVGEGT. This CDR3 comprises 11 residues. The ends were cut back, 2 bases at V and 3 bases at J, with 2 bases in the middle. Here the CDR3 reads CASSYLYEQYF. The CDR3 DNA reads TGTGCCAGCAGTTACCTCTACGAGCAGTACTTC.

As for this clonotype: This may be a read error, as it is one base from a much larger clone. DNA of the CDR3: TGTGCCAGCAGCTTCTCGGGACAGTCCCACGAGCAGTACGTC. This codes for CASSFSGQSHEQYV. The rearrangement joins TRBV7-2 to TRBJ2-7, with 7 bases matching TRBD1. The junction had 7 bases not matched to a gene; V was cut back by 3 bases and J by 5 bases. This CDR3 has 14 amino acids. CDR1 and CDR2 from the germline V gene are SGHTA and FQGNSA.

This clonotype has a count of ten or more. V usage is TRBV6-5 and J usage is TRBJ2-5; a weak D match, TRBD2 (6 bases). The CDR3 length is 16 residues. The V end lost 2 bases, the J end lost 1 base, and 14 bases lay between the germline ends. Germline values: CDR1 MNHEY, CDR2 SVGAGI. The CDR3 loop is CASSYGGAGAQETQYF. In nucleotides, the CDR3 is TGTGCCAGCAGTTACGGAGGGGCTGGGGCCCAAGAGACCCAGTACTTC.

The CDR3 DNA reads as TGTGCCAGCAGCCCCCTGGCCCATCTGAACACCGGGGAGCTGTTTTTT. This translates into CASSPLAHLNTGELFF. This chain joins TRBV9 and TRBJ2-2; D gene unclear. CDR1 SGDLS and CDR2 YYNGEE come from the germline V gene. V lost 4 bases, J lost 1 base, and 14 bases lay in between. The CDR3 totals 16 residues.

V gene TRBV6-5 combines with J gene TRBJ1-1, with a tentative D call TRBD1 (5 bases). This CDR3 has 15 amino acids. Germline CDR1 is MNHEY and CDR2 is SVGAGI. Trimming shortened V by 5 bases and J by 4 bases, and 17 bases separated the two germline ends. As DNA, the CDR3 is TGTGCCAGCAGTAAACCAGACGGGGGTACCACTGAAGCTTTCTTT. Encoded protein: CASSKPDGGTTEAFF.

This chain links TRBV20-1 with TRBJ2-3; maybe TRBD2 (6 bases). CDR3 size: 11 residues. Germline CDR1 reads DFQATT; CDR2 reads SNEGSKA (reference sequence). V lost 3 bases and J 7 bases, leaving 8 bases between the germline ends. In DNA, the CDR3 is TGCAGTGCTAGGGGGGGATATACGCAGTATTTT. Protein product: CSARGGYTQYF.

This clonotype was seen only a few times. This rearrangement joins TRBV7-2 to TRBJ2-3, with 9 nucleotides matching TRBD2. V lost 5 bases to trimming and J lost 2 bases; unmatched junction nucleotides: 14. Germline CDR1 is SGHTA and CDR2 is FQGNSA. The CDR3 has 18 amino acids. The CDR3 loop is CASSPQQTSGSFTDTQYF. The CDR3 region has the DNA TGTGCCAGCAGCCCTCAACAGACTAGCGGCTCTTTCACAGATACGCAGTATTTT.